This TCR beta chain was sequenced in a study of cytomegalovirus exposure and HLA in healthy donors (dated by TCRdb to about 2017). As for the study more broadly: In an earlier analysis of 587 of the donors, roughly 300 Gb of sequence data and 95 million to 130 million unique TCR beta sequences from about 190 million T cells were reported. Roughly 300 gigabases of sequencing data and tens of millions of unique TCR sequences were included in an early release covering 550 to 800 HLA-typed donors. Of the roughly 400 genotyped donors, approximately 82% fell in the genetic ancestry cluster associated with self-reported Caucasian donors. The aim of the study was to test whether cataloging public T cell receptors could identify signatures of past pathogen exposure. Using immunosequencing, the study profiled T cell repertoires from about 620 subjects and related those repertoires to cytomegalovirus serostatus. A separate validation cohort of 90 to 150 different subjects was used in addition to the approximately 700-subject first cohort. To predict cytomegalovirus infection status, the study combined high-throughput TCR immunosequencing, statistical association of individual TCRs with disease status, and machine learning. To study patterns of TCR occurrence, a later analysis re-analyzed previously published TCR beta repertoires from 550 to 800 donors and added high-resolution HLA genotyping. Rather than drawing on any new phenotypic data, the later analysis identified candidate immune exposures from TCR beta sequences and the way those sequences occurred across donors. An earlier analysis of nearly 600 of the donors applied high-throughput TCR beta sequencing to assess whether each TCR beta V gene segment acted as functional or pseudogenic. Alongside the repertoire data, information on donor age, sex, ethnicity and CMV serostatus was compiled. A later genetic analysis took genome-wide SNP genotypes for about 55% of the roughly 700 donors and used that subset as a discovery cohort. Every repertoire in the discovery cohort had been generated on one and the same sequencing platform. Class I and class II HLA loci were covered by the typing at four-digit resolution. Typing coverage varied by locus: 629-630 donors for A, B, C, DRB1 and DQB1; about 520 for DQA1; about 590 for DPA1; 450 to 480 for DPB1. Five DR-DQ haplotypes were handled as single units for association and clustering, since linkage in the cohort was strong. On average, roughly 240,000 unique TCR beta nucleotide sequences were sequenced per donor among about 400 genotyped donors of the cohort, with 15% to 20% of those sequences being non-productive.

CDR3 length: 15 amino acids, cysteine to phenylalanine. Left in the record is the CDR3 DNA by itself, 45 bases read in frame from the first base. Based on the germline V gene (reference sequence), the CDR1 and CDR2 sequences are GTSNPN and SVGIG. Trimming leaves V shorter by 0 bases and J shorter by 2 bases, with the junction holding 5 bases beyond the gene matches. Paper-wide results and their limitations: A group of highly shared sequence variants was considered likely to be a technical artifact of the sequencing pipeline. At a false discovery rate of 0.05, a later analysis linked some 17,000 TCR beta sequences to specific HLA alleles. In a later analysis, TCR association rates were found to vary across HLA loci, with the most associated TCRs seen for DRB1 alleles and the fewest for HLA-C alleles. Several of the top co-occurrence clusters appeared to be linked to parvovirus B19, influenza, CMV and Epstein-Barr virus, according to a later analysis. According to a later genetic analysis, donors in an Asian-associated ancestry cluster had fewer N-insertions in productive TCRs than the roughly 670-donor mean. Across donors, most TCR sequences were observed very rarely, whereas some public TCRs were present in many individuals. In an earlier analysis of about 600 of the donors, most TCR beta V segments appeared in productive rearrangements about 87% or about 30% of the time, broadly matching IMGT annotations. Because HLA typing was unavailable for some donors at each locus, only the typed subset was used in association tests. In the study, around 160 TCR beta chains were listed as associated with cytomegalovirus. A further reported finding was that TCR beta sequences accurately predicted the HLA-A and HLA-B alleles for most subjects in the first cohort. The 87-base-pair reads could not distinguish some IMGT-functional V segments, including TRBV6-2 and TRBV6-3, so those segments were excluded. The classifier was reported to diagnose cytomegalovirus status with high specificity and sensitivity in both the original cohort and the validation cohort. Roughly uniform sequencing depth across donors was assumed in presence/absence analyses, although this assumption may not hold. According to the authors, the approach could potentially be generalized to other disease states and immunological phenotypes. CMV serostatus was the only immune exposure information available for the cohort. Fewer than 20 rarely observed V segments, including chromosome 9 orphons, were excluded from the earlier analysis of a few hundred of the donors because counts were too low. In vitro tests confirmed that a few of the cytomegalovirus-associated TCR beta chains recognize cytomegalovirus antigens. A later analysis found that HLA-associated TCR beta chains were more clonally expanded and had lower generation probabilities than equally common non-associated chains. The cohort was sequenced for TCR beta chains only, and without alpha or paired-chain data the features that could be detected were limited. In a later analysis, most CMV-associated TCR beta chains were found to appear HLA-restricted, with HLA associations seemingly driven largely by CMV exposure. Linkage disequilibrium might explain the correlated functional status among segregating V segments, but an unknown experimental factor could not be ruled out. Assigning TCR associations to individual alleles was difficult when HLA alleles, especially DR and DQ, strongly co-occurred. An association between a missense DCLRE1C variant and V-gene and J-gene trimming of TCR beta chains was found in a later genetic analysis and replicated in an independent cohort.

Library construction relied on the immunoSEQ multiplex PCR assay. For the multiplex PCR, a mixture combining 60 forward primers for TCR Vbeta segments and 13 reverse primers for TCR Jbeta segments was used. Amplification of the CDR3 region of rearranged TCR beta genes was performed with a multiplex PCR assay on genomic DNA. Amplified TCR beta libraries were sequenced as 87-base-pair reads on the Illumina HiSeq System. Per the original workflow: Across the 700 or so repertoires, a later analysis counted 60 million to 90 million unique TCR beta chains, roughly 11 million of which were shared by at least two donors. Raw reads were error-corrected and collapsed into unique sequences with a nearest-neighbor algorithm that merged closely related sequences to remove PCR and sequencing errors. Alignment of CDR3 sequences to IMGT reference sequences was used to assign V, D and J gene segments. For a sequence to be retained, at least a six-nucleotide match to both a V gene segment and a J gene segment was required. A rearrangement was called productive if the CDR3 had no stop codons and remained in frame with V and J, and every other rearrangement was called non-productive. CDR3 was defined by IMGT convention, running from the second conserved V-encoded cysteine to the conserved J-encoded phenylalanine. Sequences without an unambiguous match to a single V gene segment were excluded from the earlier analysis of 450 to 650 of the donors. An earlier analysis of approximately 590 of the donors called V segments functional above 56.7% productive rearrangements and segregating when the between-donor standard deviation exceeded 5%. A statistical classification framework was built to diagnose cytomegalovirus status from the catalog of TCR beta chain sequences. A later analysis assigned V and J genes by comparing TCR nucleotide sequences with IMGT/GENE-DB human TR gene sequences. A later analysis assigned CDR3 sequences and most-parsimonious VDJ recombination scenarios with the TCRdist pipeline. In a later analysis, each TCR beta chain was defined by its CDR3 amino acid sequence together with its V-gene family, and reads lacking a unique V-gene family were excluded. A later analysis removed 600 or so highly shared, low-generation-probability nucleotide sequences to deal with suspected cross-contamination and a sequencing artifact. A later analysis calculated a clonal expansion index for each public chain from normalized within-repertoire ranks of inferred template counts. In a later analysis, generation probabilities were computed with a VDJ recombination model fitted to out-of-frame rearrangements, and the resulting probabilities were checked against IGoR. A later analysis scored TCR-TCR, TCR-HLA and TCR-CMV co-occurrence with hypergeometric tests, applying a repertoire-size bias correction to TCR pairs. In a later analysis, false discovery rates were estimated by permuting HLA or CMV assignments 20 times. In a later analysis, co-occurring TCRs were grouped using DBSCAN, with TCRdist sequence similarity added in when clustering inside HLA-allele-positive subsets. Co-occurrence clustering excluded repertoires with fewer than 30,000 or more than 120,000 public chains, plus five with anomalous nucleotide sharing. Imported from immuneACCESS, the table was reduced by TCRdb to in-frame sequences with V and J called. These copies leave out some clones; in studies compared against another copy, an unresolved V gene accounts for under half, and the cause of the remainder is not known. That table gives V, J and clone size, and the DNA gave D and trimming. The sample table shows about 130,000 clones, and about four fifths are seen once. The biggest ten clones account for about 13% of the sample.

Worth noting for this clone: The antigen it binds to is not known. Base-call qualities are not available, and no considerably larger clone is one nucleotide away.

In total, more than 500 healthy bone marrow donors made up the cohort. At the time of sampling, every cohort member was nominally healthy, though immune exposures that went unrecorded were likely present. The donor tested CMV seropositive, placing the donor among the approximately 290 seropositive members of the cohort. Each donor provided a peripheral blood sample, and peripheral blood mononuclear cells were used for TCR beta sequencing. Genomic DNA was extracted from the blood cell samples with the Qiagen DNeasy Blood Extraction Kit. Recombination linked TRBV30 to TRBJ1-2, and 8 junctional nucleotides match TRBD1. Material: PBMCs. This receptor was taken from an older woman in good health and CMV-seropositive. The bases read TGTGCCTGGAGTGTACTGGGGACAGGCAACTATGGCTACACCTTC. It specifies CAWSVLGTGNYGYTF.